This T cell receptor (beta chain) was obtained from a study of early T cells in non-severe SARS-CoV-2 infection. Study-wide results and limits: Using VDJdb, the matching emphasized anti-spike CD8 responses while missing private and CD4 specificities.

Per the germline V gene, CDR1 is ENHRY and CDR2 is SYGVKD. Between the trimmed V and J ends, which lost 6 bases and 5 bases, there was a span of 8 bases. The length of the CDR3 is 12 residues. This clonotype was seen a handful of times. Its antigen is not known. In TCRdb, the 5' RACE reads were re-called with MiXCR into one record per CDR3 protein. The data show approximately 31,000 distinct CDR3 sequences, approximately 5% seen once. The V and J genes are TRBV10-3 and TRBJ2-1; D gene unclear. The sample comprised whole blood. This sequence was found in an adult who was a healthcare worker with PCR-confirmed SARS-CoV-2 infection or an uninfected control (not recorded which). The CDR3 region is CAIREVDNEQFF. The CDR3, as DNA: TGTGCCATCAGGGAAGTCGACAATGAGCAGTTCTTC.